This entry lists 22 T cell receptor beta chains sequenced from one sample in a study of cytomegalovirus exposure and HLA in healthy donors (dated by TCRdb to about 2017). Library generation was performed with the immunoSEQ multiplex PCR assay. TCRdb obtained this table from immuneACCESS and retained in-frame rearrangements with V and J assigned. These tables miss some clones; where compared with another copy, unresolved V genes account for less than half of the shortfall, and the remainder is unexplained. The sample includes 100,000 to 150,000 clones, with around 86% observed a single time. Jointly, the top ten make up approximately 2% of the sample. Sample: PBMCs. The receptors originated from a woman aged 18-30 years in good health and CMV-seronegative.

The CDR3 is CAWSVPRINEKLFF. CDR3 DNA sequence: TGTGCCTGGAGTGTACCGCGGATTAATGAAAAACTGTTTTTT. The rearrangement uses TRBV30 and TRBJ1-4; the D is unclear. Germline assignment: CDR1 GTSNPN and CDR2 SVGIG (reference sequence). CDR3 length equals 14 residues. The ends were cut back, 0 bases at V and 4 bases at J, with 9 bases in the middle. Combining the CDR3 with reference TRBV30 and TRBJ1-4 gives the whole variable domain SQTIHQWPATLVQPVGSPLSLECTVEGTSNPNLYWYRQAAGRGLQLLFYSVGIGQISSEVPQNLSASRPQDRQFILSSKKLLLSDSGFYLCAWSVPRINEKLFFGSGTQLSVL.

V gene TRBV6-1 combines with J gene TRBJ2-6, with D possibly TRBD2 on 5 matching bases. V lost 9 bases, J lost 4 bases, and 13 bases lay in between. CDR1 is MNHNS and CDR2 is SASEGT in the germline V gene. The CDR3 is made up of 14 amino acids. The DNA for the CDR3 is TGTGCCAGTAAAGCGGTGGGGGGGGCCAACGTCCTGACTTTC. As protein: CASKAVGGANVLTF.

This chain joins TRBV6-6 and TRBJ2-7; the D is unclear. Germline-derived CDR1 and CDR2 are MNHNY and SVGAGI (reference sequence). Trimming left V 6 bases short and J 4 bases short, with 13 bases between. The CDR3 has 13 residues. CDR3 sequence reads: CASSPVDTYEQYF. The CDR3, as DNA: TGTGCCAGCAGCCCTGTAGACACATACGAGCAGTACTTC.

The chain recombines TRBV5-6 with TRBJ2-2, with a tentative D call TRBD2 (7 bases). The V gene's germline CDR1 is SGHDT and CDR2 YYEEEE. The CDR3 loop spans 15 amino acids. Trimming stripped 0 bases from V and 4 bases from J, with 10 bases between. The CDR3 DNA follows: TGTGCCAGCAGCTTGGGCGGGGGCCTCACCGGGGAGCTGTTTTTT. It translates to CASSLGGGLTGELFF.

The chain couples TRBV6-1 to TRBJ1-2, with D hard to call. The V end was cut by 4 bases, the J end by 2 bases, with 8 bases between. CDR3 length: 13 amino acids. Germline V gene data show CDR1 as MNHNS and CDR2 as SASEGT. For the CDR3, the DNA is TGTGCCAGCAGTGTCACGGGGAACTATGGCTACACCTTC. This encodes CASSVTGNYGYTF.

In this sample, this clone turned up a few times. The gene calls are TRBV11-3 and TRBJ2-5, with 10 bases that match TRBD1. J gave up 2 bases and V 4 bases, and 10 bases lay outside the gene matches. Germline-derived CDR1 and CDR2 are SGHNT and YENEEA. The CDR3 extends over 17 amino acids. CDR3 loop: CASSSRETGGFQETQYF. The CDR3 DNA follows: TGTGCCAGCAGCTCTAGAGAGACAGGGGGCTTTCAAGAGACCCAGTACTTC.

The chain carries TRBV7-2 and TRBJ2-7; D call uncertain. CDR3 length: 13 residues. Germline V CDR1 and CDR2: SGHTA, FQGNSA. V lost 5 bases and J 4 bases, leaving 12 bases between the germline ends. The CDR3: CASSPRHLYEQYF. CDR3 sequence (DNA): TGTGCCAGCAGCCCCAGGCACCTTTACGAGCAGTACTTC.

This clone has just one count. This chain links TRBV28 with TRBJ2-7, with D possibly matching TRBD1 (6 bases). The CDR3 consists of 16 residues. In germline, CDR1 is MDHEN, CDR2 SYDVKM. V was clipped by 3 bases and J by 0 bases, with 15 bases between them. The CDR3 bases are TGTGCCAGCAGTTTCTTGGGGGCGGTATACTCCTACGAGCAGTACTTC. Translated, it gives CASSFLGAVYSYEQYF.

V gene TRBV19 combines with J gene TRBJ2-5, with D unclear. V lost 7 bases and J lost 0, with 12 bases in between. CDR3 size: 14 residues. Germline-derived CDR1 and CDR2 are LNHDA and SQIVND (reference sequence). CDR3 DNA: TGTGCCAGTAAAGCAGGCGTGTACCAAGAGACCCAGTACTTC. Protein product: CASKAGVYQETQYF. The whole variable domain, remainder taken from reference TRBV19 and TRBJ2-5, is DGGITQSPKYLFRKEGQNVTLSCEQNLNHDAMYWYRQDPGQGLRLIYYSQIVNDFQKGDIAEGYSVSREKKESFPLTVTSAQKNPTAFYLCASKAGVYQETQYFGPGTRLLVL.

V gene TRBV5-1 combines with J gene TRBJ2-2; possible D gene TRBD2, 5 bases. Germline CDR1 and CDR2: SGHRS and YFSETQ. This CDR3 is 15 amino acids long. The V and J ends lost 0 bases and 6 bases respectively, with 12 bases between them. The CDR3 spells CASSLENGNSGELFF. CDR3 coding DNA: TGCGCCAGCAGCTTGGAGAACGGGAATTCCGGGGAGCTGTTTTTT.

This rearrangement joins TRBV13 to TRBJ2-2, with 7 bases aligning to TRBD2. V was clipped by 8 bases and J by 2 bases; unmatched bases: 5. The length of the CDR3 is 14 residues. CDR1 PRHDT and CDR2 FYEKMQ come from the germline V gene (reference sequence). CDR3 residues: CASGRVLNTGELFF. CDR3 DNA: TGTGCCAGCGGGAGGGTCCTCAACACCGGGGAGCTGTTTTTT.

This clone was detected only a few times. This chain uses TRBV5-1 with TRBJ2-7; 8 bases are shared with TRBD1. Germline CDR1 is SGHRS and CDR2 is YFSETQ. The CDR3 is 15 amino acids. V lost 0 bases, J lost 2 bases, and 4 bases stayed unmatched. In DNA form, the CDR3 reads TGCGCCAGCAGCTTGGCGGACAGGGAGACCTACGAGCAGTACTTC. Its protein is CASSLADRETYEQYF.

The chain links TRBV2 to TRBJ2-7; 9 nucleotides agree with TRBD2. This CDR3 has 16 residues. CDR1 and CDR2 (germline): SNHLY, FYNNEI. With V trimmed by 2 bases and J by 6 bases, 11 bases remained unmatched. This CDR3 reads CASSERKGLAPREQYF. Here the CDR3 DNA reads TGTGCCAGCAGTGAAAGAAAGGGACTAGCCCCCCGCGAGCAGTACTTC. Supplemented by reference TRBV2 and TRBJ2-7, the full variable domain reads EPEVTQTPSHQVTQMGQEVILRCVPISNHLYFYWYRQILGQKVEFLVSFYNNEISEKSEIFDDQFSVERPDGSNFTLKIRSTKLEDSAMYFCASSERKGLAPREQYFGPGTRLTVT.

The rearrangement uses TRBV30 and TRBJ2-2, with TRBD1 identical over 7 bases. Trimming at V came to 3 bases and at J to 4 bases, leaving 2 bases not matched to a gene. Germline V gene sequence: CDR1 GTSNPN, CDR2 SVGIG (reference sequence). The CDR3 contains 13 residues. CDR3 nucleotides: TGTGCCTGGAGAGGACAGGTCACCGGGGAGCTGTTTTTT. Its protein is CAWRGQVTGELFF. The whole variable domain, filled in from reference TRBV30 and TRBJ2-2, reads SQTIHQWPATLVQPVGSPLSLECTVEGTSNPNLYWYRQAAGRGLQLLFYSVGIGQISSEVPQNLSASRPQDRQFILSSKKLLLSDSGFYLCAWRGQVTGELFFGEGSRLTVL.

This chain links TRBV5-4 with TRBJ2-3; 10 bases map to TRBD2. The V segment lost 1 base and the J segment 1 base; nucleotides outside the gene matches: 3. This CDR3 is 16 amino acids long. Per the germline V gene, CDR1 is SGHNT and CDR2 is YYREEE (reference sequence). The DNA for the CDR3 is TGTGCCAGCAGCTTGAGGCTAGCGGGGGGCACAGATACGCAGTATTTT. This translates into CASSLRLAGGTDTQYF.

There are a few counts of this clone. CDR3 bases: TGTGCCAGTAGGACAGGGGGCACTGAAGCTTTCTTT. This codes for CASRTGGTEAFF. V and J are TRBV19 and TRBJ1-1; 9 nucleotides match TRBD1. V was clipped by 6 bases and J by 4 bases; unmatched bases: 0. This CDR3 comprises 12 residues. Per the germline V gene, CDR1 is LNHDA and CDR2 is SQIVND (reference sequence).

The sample holds one count of this clone. The chain couples TRBV19 to TRBJ1-5, with D perhaps matching TRBD1 (5 bases). Germline CDR1 and CDR2: LNHDA and SQIVND (reference sequence). V lost 4 bases, J lost 0 bases, and 7 bases lay in between. The CDR3 consists of 14 residues. The CDR3 sequence: CASSTGNSNQPQHF. The CDR3 bases are TGTGCCAGTAGTACAGGGAATAGCAATCAGCCCCAGCATTTT.

The chain uses TRBV2 and TRBJ2-5; weak D call: TRBD2 (5 bases). V lost 5 bases and J 5 bases, leaving 15 bases between the germline ends. The CDR3 is 14 residues long. The V gene's germline CDR1 is SNHLY and CDR2 FYNNEI. The CDR3 sequence: CASSLSGLGETQYF. DNA of the CDR3: TGTGCCAGCAGTTTAAGCGGCCTCGGTGAGACCCAGTACTTC.

This chain links TRBV11-3 with TRBJ2-3; tentative D call: TRBD2 (6 bases). V was pared by 1 base and J by 4 bases, with 21 bases between. Germline CDR1 and CDR2: SGHNT and YENEEA. This CDR3 has 18 residues. The CDR3 reads CASSLGRRELPRADTQYF. The CDR3 DNA sequence: TGTGCCAGCAGCTTAGGCCGGCGGGAACTACCCAGGGCAGATACGCAGTATTTT.

V is TRBV9 and J is TRBJ2-3; TRBD1 matches 7 bases. Germline V gene data show CDR1 as SGDLS and CDR2 as YYNGEE. V lost 2 bases, J lost 5 bases, and 2 bases stayed unmatched. This CDR3 is 13 amino acids long. The CDR3 spells CASSVPGGDTQYF. CDR3 sequence (DNA): TGTGCCAGCAGCGTCCCAGGGGGAGATACGCAGTATTTT.

This chain connects TRBV7-8 to TRBJ1-1; tentatively, D is TRBD1 (6 bases). This CDR3 contains 15 residues. From germline, CDR1 is SGHVS and CDR2 FQNEAQ. Trimming left V 1 base short and J 11 bases short, with 20 bases between. CDR3 coding DNA: TGTGCCAGCAGCTTAGGACAGGTCCCCACTGCTCGGGCTTTCTTT. Protein: CASSLGQVPTARAFF.

J is TRBJ2-7 and V is TRBV28; a weak D match, TRBD1 (5 bases). CDR1 and CDR2 from the germline V gene are MDHEN and SYDVKM. This CDR3 is 17 amino acids long. Deletions cut 4 bases from V and 2 bases from J, with 21 bases between. For the CDR3, the DNA is TGTGCCAGCAGTTCACCCTCAATTCTTAGGGGCCCCTACGAGCAGTACTTC. Protein: CASSSPSILRGPYEQYF.